These T cell receptor beta chains were read from a single sample in a study of blood T cell repertoires in COVID-19. Assay: immunoSEQ multiplex PCR; the TCRdb copy retains only in-frame clones and omits some. The sample shows under 400,000 clones, about nine tenths of them seen only once. The specimen was PBMCs or T cells enriched from blood (not recorded which). The origin of the receptors is a woman in her twenties or thirties who had been exposed to COVID-19. The CDR3 runs from the conserved cysteine through the conserved F or W. The order of the fields is V gene, D gene, clone size, J gene, CDR3 DNA, CDR3 protein. The D gene is left open where the match is weak. The size of a clone is reported for some rows only, either as once, few or many, or as a class for expanded clones.

>TRBV5-1|NA|once|TRBJ2-4
TGCGCCAGCAGCTTGGCCCGGGACATTCAGTACTTC
CASSLARDIQYF
>TRBV5-1|TRBD1|NA|TRBJ2-7
TGCGCCAGCAGCCCGGGACAGGGCCTAATCTACGAGCAGTACTTC
CASSPGQGLIYEQYF
>TRBV12-3/TRBV12-4|NA|NA|TRBJ2-3
TGTGCCAGCAGCAAGGGGGAGCGCGATACGCAGTATTTT
CASSKGERDTQYF
>TRBV5-1|TRBD2|NA|TRBJ2-7
TGCGCCAGCAGCTTGGGGACTAGCGGACCCTACGAGCAGTACTTC
CASSLGTSGPYEQYF
>TRBV18|NA|NA|TRBJ1-2
TGTGCCAGCTCACCCTCAGAAAACTATGGCTACACCTTC
CASSPSENYGYTF
>TRBV7-9|NA|few|TRBJ2-6
TGTGCCAGCAGCTTGGCCCTCTCTGGGGCCAACGTCCTGACTTTC
CASSLALSGANVLTF
>TRBV7-9|TRBD2|NA|TRBJ2-3
TGTGCCAGCAGCTTGACTAGCGGGAGCCACACAGATACGCAGTATTTT
CASSLTSGSHTDTQYF
>TRBV20-1|NA|NA|TRBJ2-3
TGCAGTGCCTTATACACAGATACGCAGTATTTT
CSALYTDTQYF
>TRBV27|NA|NA|TRBJ2-1
TGTGCCAGCAGTTTATCTTCAGGGGTCAATGAGCAGTTCTTC
CASSLSSGVNEQFF
>TRBV5-4|NA|NA|TRBJ1-2
TGTGCCAGCAGCCTCGACAAAGATGGCTACACCTTC
CASSLDKDGYTF
>TRBV18|TRBD1|many|TRBJ1-5
TGTGCCAGCTCGTACCTCGGAGGGACAGTGGATCAGCCCCAGCATTTT
CASSYLGGTVDQPQHF
>TRBV18|NA|NA|TRBJ1-2
TGTGCCAGCTCACCACAGGCGGCCGTCTATGGCTACACCTTC
CASSPQAAVYGYTF
>TRBV18|NA|once|TRBJ2-1
TGTGCCAGCTCACCATCGTCGAGCTCCTACAATGAGCAGTTCTTC
CASSPSSSSYNEQFF
>TRBV3-1/TRBV3-2|TRBD2|NA|TRBJ2-7
TGTGCCAGCAGCCAGCTCTGGGGAGGGGACGAGCAGTACTTC
CASSQLWGGDEQYF
>TRBV29-1|TRBD2|once|TRBJ2-5
TGCAGCGTTGAAGGTTCCGGGACTAGCGGGTGGGGGACCCAGTACTTC
CSVEGSGTSGWGTQYF
>TRBV9|NA|NA|TRBJ1-3
TGTGCCAGCAGCGCCCTCGGGTTAGCTGGAAACACCATATATTTT
CASSALGLAGNTIYF
>TRBV28|NA|NA|TRBJ1-2
TGTGCCAGCAGTTGGGCGCAGGGGACGTATGGCTACACCTTC
CASSWAQGTYGYTF
>TRBV5-1|TRBD2|NA|TRBJ2-5
TGCGCCAGCAGCTTGGAGGGCGGGAGTGGAGAGACCCAGTACTTC
CASSLEGGSGETQYF
>TRBV6-5|NA|NA|TRBJ2-7
TGTGCCAGCAGCGTCTCCGCAGGGAAGTTCTACGAGCAGTACTTC
CASSVSAGKFYEQYF
>TRBV6-5|NA|NA|TRBJ2-4
TGTGCCAGCGGGCAGGGAAGCAAAAACATTCAGTACTTC
CASGQGSKNIQYF
>TRBV3-1/TRBV3-2|NA|NA|TRBJ2-5
TGTGCCAGCAGCCAAGATTTGGGCCCGGTGGCGGAGACCCAGTACTTC
CASSQDLGPVAETQYF
>TRBV28|NA|NA|TRBJ1-2
TGTGCCAGCAGTCCGACAGCAAACTATGGCTACACCTTC
CASSPTANYGYTF